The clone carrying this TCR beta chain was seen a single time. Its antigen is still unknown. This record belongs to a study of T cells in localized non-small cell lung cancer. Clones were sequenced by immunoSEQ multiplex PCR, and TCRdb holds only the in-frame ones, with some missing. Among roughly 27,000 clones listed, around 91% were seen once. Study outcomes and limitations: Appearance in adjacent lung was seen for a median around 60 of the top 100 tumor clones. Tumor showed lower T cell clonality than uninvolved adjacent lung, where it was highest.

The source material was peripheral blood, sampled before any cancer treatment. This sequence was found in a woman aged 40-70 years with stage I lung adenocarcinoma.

CDR3 sequence: CASSLAGSYGYTF. Written as DNA, the CDR3 is TGTGCCAGCAGCTTAGCAGGGTCCTATGGCTACACCTTC. This chain connects TRBV7-9 to TRBJ1-2, with no clear D. The V and J ends lost 0 bases and 4 bases respectively, with 6 bases between them. Germline loops: CDR1 SEHNR, CDR2 FQNEAQ (reference sequence). This CDR3 comprises 13 residues.